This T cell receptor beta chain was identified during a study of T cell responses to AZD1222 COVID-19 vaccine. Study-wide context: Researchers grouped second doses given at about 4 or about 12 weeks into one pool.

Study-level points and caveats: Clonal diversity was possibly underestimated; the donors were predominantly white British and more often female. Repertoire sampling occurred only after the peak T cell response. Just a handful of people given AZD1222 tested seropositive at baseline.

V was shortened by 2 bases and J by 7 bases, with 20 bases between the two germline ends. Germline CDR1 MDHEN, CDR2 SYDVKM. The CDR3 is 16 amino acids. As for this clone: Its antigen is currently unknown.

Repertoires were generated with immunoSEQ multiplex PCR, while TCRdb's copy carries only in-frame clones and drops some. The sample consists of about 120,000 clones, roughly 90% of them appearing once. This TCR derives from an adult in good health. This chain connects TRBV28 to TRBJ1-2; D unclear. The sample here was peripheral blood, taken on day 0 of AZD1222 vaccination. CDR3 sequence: CASSLSRPPAWGGYTF. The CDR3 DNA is TGTGCCAGCAGTTTAAGTAGGCCGCCCGCGTGGGGTGGCTACACCTTC.